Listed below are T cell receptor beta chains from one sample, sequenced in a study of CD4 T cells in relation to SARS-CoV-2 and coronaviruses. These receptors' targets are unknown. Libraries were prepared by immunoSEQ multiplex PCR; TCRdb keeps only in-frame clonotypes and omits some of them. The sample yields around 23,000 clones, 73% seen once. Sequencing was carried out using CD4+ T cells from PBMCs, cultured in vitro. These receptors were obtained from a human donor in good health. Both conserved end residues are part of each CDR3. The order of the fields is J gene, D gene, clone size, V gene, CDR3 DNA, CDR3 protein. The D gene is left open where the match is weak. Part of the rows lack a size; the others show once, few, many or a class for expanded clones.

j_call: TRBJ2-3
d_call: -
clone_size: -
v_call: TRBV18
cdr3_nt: TGTGCCAGCTCACCCTACATGACCGGCACAGATACGCAGTATTTT
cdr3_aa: CASSPYMTGTDTQYF

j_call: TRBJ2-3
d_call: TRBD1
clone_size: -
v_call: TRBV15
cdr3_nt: TGTGCCACCAGCAAGGACAGGCAAGGGGATACGCAGTATTTT
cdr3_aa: CATSKDRQGDTQYF

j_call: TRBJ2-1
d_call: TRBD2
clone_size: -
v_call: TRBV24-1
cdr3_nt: TGTGCCACCAGTGATTCAGCGGGAGTAATCGGAAATGAGCAGTTCTTC
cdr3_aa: CATSDSAGVIGNEQFF

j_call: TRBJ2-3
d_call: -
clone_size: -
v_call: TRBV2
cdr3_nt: TGTGCCAGCAGTGCGGGCGGAGATACGCAGTATTTT
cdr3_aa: CASSAGGDTQYF

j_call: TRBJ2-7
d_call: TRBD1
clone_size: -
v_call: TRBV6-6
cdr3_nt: TGTGCCAGCAGTCCACAAGCGCCCGGGACAGTCTCCTACGAGCAGTACTTC
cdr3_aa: CASSPQAPGTVSYEQYF

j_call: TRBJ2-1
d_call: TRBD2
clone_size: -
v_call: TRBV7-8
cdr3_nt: TGTGCCAGCAGCCCTAGCGGGAGGGGAGTGGATGAGCAGTTCTTC
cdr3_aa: CASSPSGRGVDEQFF

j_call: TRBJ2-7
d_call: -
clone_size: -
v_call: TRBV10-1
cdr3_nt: TGCGCCAGCAGTGATTATTCAGGGGCCCAATACGAGCAGTACTTC
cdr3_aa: CASSDYSGAQYEQYF

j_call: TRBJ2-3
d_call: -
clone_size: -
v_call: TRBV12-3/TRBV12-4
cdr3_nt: TGTGCCAGCAGTTTTCAGGATACGCAGTATTTT
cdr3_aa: CASSFQDTQYF

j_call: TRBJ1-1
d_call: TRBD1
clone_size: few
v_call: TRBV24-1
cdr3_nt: TGTGCCACCAGTGATATACCGACAGGGAGGGGAGCTTTCTTT
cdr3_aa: CATSDIPTGRGAFF

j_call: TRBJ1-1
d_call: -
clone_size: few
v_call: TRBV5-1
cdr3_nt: TGCGCCAGCAGCGCCGGTTCGAACACTGAAGCTTTCTTT
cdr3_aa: CASSAGSNTEAFF

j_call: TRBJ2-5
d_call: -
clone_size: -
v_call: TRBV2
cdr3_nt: TGTGCCAGGGGAATGGAGACCCAGTACTTC
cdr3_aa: CARGMETQYF

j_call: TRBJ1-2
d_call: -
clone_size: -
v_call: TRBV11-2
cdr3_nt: TGTGCCAACCTAGACAGTAACTATGGCTACACCTTC
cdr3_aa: CANLDSNYGYTF

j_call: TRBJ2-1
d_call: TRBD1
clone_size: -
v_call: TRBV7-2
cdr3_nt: TGTGCCAGCAGCCCCGTAACAGGGGACAATGAGCAGTTCTTC
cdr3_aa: CASSPVTGDNEQFF

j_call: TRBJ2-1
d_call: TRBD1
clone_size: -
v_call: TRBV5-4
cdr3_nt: TGTGCCAGCAGCTTGACAGGGGGCAATGAGCAGTTCTTC
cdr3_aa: CASSLTGGNEQFF

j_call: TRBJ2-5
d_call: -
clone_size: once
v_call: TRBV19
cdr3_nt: TGTGCCAGTAGTGTCGGGCTCGTCTTAGACCAAGAGACCCAGTACTTC
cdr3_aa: CASSVGLVLDQETQYF

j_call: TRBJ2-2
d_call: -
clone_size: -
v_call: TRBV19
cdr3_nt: TGTGCCAGTAGGAGGACGGAAACGAACACCGGGGAGCTGTTTTTT
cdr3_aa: CASRRTETNTGELFF

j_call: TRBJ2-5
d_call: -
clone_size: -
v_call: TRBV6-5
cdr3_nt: TGTGCCAGCGAGAGGAGTATTTCGGAGACCCAGTACTTC
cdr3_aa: CASERSISETQYF

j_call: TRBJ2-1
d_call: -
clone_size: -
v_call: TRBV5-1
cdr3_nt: TGCGCCAGCAGCTTGGACCGGGGCCCGTTACGTTCAAGCTCCTACAATGAGCAGTTCTTC
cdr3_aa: CASSLDRGPLRSSSYNEQFF

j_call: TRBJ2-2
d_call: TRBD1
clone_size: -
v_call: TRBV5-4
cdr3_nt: TGTGCCAGCAGCTCCCGGGACAGGGGAAACACCGGGGAGCTGTTTTTT
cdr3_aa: CASSSRDRGNTGELFF

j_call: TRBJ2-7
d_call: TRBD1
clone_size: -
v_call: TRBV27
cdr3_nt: TGTGCCAGCAGTTTCGCTGGGACAGGGGATGGGGGCGAGCAGTACTTC
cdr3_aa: CASSFAGTGDGGEQYF

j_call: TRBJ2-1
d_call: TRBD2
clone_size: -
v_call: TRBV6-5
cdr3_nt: TGTGCCAGCCGGAGGTCGGGAGGGCCGGAACATGAGCAGTTCTTC
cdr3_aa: CASRRSGGPEHEQFF

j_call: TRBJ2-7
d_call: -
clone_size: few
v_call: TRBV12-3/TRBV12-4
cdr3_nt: TGTGCCAGCAGTTTTGGGGGGCCCTACGAGCAGTACTTC
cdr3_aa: CASSFGGPYEQYF

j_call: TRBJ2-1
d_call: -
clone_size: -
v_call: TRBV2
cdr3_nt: TGTGCCAGCAGTGAGCTACAGGGATCCTACAATGAGCAGTTCTTC
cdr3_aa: CASSELQGSYNEQFF

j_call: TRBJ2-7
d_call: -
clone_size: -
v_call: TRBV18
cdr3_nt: TGTGCCAGCTCACCCTCGTGGGGGGGCTCGTACGAGCAGTACTTC
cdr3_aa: CASSPSWGGSYEQYF

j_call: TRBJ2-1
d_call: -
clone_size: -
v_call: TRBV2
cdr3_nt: TGTGCCAGCAGTCCCAAAGGGGACTTTGACAATGAGCAGTTCTTC
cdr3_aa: CASSPKGDFDNEQFF

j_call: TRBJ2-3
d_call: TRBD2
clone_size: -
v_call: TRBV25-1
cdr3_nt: TGTGCCAGCAGTGAATTCGGACTAGCGGGAGGAGGGACAGATACGCAGTATTTT
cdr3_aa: CASSEFGLAGGGTDTQYF

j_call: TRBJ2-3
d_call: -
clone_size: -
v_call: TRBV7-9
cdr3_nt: TGTGCCAGCAGGTACGGGACCAACAGCGCAGATACGCAGTATTTT
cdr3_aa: CASRYGTNSADTQYF

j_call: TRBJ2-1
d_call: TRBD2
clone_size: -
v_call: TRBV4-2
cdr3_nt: TGTGCCAGCAGCCAAGAGCTTAGCGGGAGGGCCGAGGAGCAGTTCTTC
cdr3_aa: CASSQELSGRAEEQFF

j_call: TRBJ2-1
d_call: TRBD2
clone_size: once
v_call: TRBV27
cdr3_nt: TGTGCCAGCAGTCGCCGACGGACTAGGTTCCACTACAATGAGCAGTTCTTC
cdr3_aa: CASSRRRTRFHYNEQFF

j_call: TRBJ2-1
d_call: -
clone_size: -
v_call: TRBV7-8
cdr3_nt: TGTGCCAGCAGCTTAGCGAATAATGAGCAGTTCTTC
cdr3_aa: CASSLANNEQFF